This TCR beta chain is drawn from a study of blood T cell repertoires in COVID-19. Using immunoSEQ multiplex PCR, the repertoire was profiled, and TCRdb retains in-frame clones only, with some absent. The sample includes fewer than 400,000 clones, around four fifths of them seen just once. The CDR3 has 14 residues. The germline gives CDR1 WNHNN, CDR2 SYGVQD (reference sequence). Trimming removed 0 bases from V and 3 bases from J, with 9 bases in between. The sequence derives from a man aged 30 to 39 with active or convalescent COVID-19. Sequenced: peripheral blood. The J gene is TRBJ2-7, the V gene TRBV10-1, with no clear D. The CDR3 DNA reads as TGCGCCAGCAGTGAGTCGGCAGATCGCTACGAGCAGTACTTC. It translates to CASSESADRYEQYF.